This T cell receptor beta chain appears in the sequencing data of a study of regulatory T cells in long-lasting Graves disease. On the study more broadly: Freshly diagnosed Graves' patients had used antithyroid drugs for under 3 months.

Through Arm-PCR of CDR3 regions and iRepertoire HTBI primers, TCR beta libraries were built. TCRdb fed the multiplex PCR reads into MiXCR, producing one record per CDR3 protein. The table has under 500,000 distinct CDR3 sequences, roughly 15% seen once. Time point in this sample: newly diagnosed GD, antithyroid drugs for less than 3 months. Construction of the TCR library relied on RNA isolated from PBMCs. Graves' disease diagnosis was established per American Thyroid Association guidelines. The same data also went into a second study, on T cells in Graves' hyperthyroidism and ophthalmopathy.

The receptor was derived from a woman aged 25 to 39 with Graves disease. Sequencing was performed on peripheral blood mononuclear cells (PBMCs), taken at new diagnosis, from a patient treated with antithyroid drugs.

The CDR3 is CASSIRPGQGNNEQFF. The CDR3 coding sequence is TGTGCCAGCAGCATTCGACCGGGACAGGGCAACAATGAGCAGTTCTTC. The rearrangement uses TRBV9 and TRBJ2-1, with 9 bases that match TRBD1. Trimming removed 4 bases from V and 5 bases from J; junction bases left unmatched: 10. The germline V gene encodes CDR1 SGDLS and CDR2 YYNGEE. The CDR3 is 16 amino acids.